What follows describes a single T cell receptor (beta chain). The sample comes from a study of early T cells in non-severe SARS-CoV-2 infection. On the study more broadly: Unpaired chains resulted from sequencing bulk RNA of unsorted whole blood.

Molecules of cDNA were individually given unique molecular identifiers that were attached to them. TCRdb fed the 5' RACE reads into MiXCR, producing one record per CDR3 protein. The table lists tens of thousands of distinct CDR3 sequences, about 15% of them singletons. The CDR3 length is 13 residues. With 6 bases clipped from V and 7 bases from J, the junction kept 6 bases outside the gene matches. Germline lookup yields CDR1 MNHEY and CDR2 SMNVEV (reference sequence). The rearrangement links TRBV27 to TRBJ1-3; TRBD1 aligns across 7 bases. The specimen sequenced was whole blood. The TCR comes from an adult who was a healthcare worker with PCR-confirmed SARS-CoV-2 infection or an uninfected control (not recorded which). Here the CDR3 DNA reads TGTGCCAGCAGAGGACAGGTCGGCAACACCATATATTTT. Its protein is CASRGQVGNTIYF.